This T cell receptor beta chain was retrieved from a study of vaccination effects on CD4 cells after COVID-19. In this sample, this clone turned up a few times. Its target is unknown. Sequencing was performed with immunoSEQ multiplex PCR; in TCRdb, only in-frame clones are kept and a portion is missing. Altogether 50,000 to 60,000 clones are present, 60% to 85% being singletons, with the ten largest covering 2.5% to 3.5%. Investigators separated out CD4+ T cells once 10 days of culture had passed. The receptor was derived from a human donor who received a COVID-19 vaccine. Source: CD4+ T cells from PBMCs cultured without peptide, taken before COVID-19 vaccination.

The CDR3 is CASSFVTDRSGNTIYF. In DNA form, the CDR3 reads TGTGCCAGCAGCTTTGTGACAGACCGCTCTGGAAACACCATATATTTT. The V call is TRBV7-8, the J call TRBJ1-3, with TRBD1 as a possible D gene (5 bases). Trimming shortened V by 3 bases and J by 0 bases, and 12 bases separated the two germline ends. Germline loops: CDR1 SGHVS, CDR2 FQNEAQ. The CDR3 is 16 residues long.